Listed below are T cell receptor beta chains from one sample, sequenced in a study of shared clonotypes between healthy human individuals. Here immunoSEQ multiplex PCR was the method, and the copy in TCRdb shows in-frame clones only, minus some. The sample has approximately 2.5 million clones, roughly nine tenths seen once. The sequencing sample was made of naive CD4+ T cells sorted from blood. The receptors derive from a man younger than 30 in good health. Both conserved end residues are part of each CDR3. A D gene is named only where the DNA matches it firmly. Clone size is stated in some rows and not others, as once, few, many or a class when expanded.

TRBD1 | TRBJ1-3 | few | TRBV7-9 | CASSFTGAGNTIYF | TGTGCCAGCAGCTTTACAGGGGCTGGAAACACCATATATTTT
NA | TRBJ2-7 | once | TRBV28 | CASGRLGLTAYEQYF | TGTGCCAGCGGACGACTTGGACTAACCGCCTACGAGCAGTACTTC
TRBD1 | TRBJ2-2 | once | TRBV5-1 | CASSFGQGNTGELFF | TGCGCCAGCAGCTTTGGACAGGGGAACACCGGGGAGCTGTTTTTT
TRBD1 | TRBJ1-4 | NA | TRBV2 | CASSESRGRGKLFF | TGTGCCAGCAGTGAAAGCAGGGGGCGCGGAAAACTGTTTTTT
TRBD1 | TRBJ1-1 | once | TRBV6-5 | CASRRPGGDAEAFF | TGTGCCAGCAGGCGCCCAGGGGGCGACGCTGAAGCTTTCTTT
TRBD1 | TRBJ2-7 | NA | TRBV6-1 | CASSATGGFSAEEQYF | TGTGCCAGCAGTGCGACAGGGGGCTTTTCGGCGGAAGAGCAGTACTTC
NA | TRBJ2-5 | NA | TRBV5-1 | CASSLFSLETQYF | TGCGCCAGCAGCTTGTTTTCTCTCGAGACCCAGTACTTC
NA | TRBJ1-6 | once | TRBV27 | CASSLSRRGLAYNSPLHF | TGTGCCAGCAGTTTATCGAGACGGGGCCTGGCCTATAATTCACCCCTCCACTTT
NA | TRBJ2-3 | NA | TRBV7-7 | CASSLGAGRSTDTQYF | TGTGCTAGCAGCTTAGGGGCAGGACGTAGCACAGATACGCAGTATTTT
TRBD2 | TRBJ2-1 | NA | TRBV7-2 | CASRVAGGNYNEQFF | TGTGCCAGCAGAGTAGCGGGAGGGAACTACAATGAGCAGTTCTTC
NA | TRBJ2-2 | NA | TRBV5-1 | CASSFGTTNTGELFF | TGCGCCAGCAGCTTCGGGACAACGAACACCGGGGAGCTGTTTTTT
NA | TRBJ2-4 | NA | TRBV7-8 | CASSSSDRMGKNIQYF | TGTGCCAGCAGCTCCTCTGATCGGATGGGGAAAAACATTCAGTACTTC
TRBD1 | TRBJ1-4 | NA | TRBV7-9 | CASSPRTGGDEKLFF | TGTGCCAGCAGCCCGAGGACAGGGGGCGATGAAAAACTGTTTTTT
NA | TRBJ2-6 | NA | TRBV18 | CASSPSSGANVLTF | TGTGCCAGCTCACCATCCTCTGGGGCCAACGTCCTGACTTTC
TRBD2 | TRBJ2-5 | NA | TRBV5-4 | CASSREAGKLQETQYF | TGTGCCAGCAGTCGGGAAGCGGGGAAACTTCAAGAGACCCAGTACTTC
NA | TRBJ2-3 | NA | TRBV5-1 | CASSLGKTDTQYF | TGCGCCAGCAGCTTGGGGAAAACAGATACGCAGTATTTT
NA | TRBJ1-2 | NA | TRBV10-3 | CAISEKGLDYGYTF | TGTGCCATCAGTGAGAAGGGCTTGGACTATGGCTACACCTTC
NA | TRBJ2-1 | NA | TRBV9 | CASTRADYNEQFF | TGTGCCAGCACCAGGGCCGACTACAATGAGCAGTTCTTC
NA | TRBJ2-7 | NA | TRBV7-2 | CASSREYEQYF | TGTGCCAGCAGCCGAGAATACGAGCAGTACTTC
NA | TRBJ1-1 | once | TRBV27 | CASSLSKGLGEAFF | TGTGCCAGCAGTTTATCTAAGGGGCTGGGGGAAGCTTTCTTT
TRBD1 | TRBJ2-7 | NA | TRBV30 | CAWSAHTGDRHEQYF | TGTGCCTGGAGTGCCCATACAGGGGATCGCCACGAGCAGTACTTC
NA | TRBJ2-5 | NA | TRBV18 | CASSPPQETQYF | TGTGCCAGCTCACCTCCCCAAGAGACCCAGTACTTC
NA | TRBJ1-5 | NA | TRBV7-2 | CASSPGQSYQPQHF | TGTGCCAGCAGTCCAGGACAGAGCTATCAGCCCCAGCATTTT
TRBD2 | TRBJ2-2 | NA | TRBV18 | CASSPSAGVTGELFF | TGTGCCAGCTCACCTTCGGCGGGAGTGACCGGGGAGCTGTTTTTT
NA | TRBJ1-2 | once | TRBV7-9 | CASSLGANNYGYTF | TGTGCCAGCAGCTTAGGGGCGAATAACTATGGCTACACCTTC
TRBD2 | TRBJ2-5 | NA | TRBV5-8 | CASSPRLAGGETQYF | TGTGCCAGCAGCCCCAGACTAGCGGGAGGGGAGACCCAGTACTTC
NA | TRBJ2-5 | NA | TRBV30 | CAWSAPGYQETQYF | TGTGCCTGGAGTGCCCCAGGCTACCAAGAGACCCAGTACTTC
TRBD2 | TRBJ2-7 | once | TRBV6-1 | CASRFLAGVYEQYF | TGTGCCAGCAGGTTCCTAGCGGGAGTTTACGAGCAGTACTTC
NA | TRBJ2-3 | NA | TRBV7-8 | CASSVSVGSLADTQYF | TGTGCCAGCAGTGTTAGCGTGGGTTCGTTGGCAGATACGCAGTATTTT
NA | TRBJ2-7 | NA | TRBV11-2 | CASRGPLGPSYEQYF | TGTGCCAGCAGGGGACCTCTAGGACCCTCCTACGAGCAGTACTTC
NA | TRBJ2-5 | once | TRBV5-4 | CASSLGSVRETQYF | TGTGCCAGCAGCTTGGGGTCCGTTAGGGAGACCCAGTACTTC
NA | TRBJ2-7 | NA | TRBV7-9 | CASSRDSLRTYEQYF | TGTGCCAGCAGCCGTGACTCCCTGCGTACCTACGAGCAGTACTTC
TRBD1 | TRBJ2-7 | NA | TRBV28 | CASRKTGLSYEQYF | TGTGCCAGCAGAAAGACAGGGCTGTCCTACGAGCAGTACTTC
NA | TRBJ1-5 | NA | TRBV7-2 | CASSLLLGNQPQHF | TGTGCCAGCAGCCTATTATTAGGCAATCAGCCCCAGCATTTT
NA | TRBJ1-6 | once | TRBV14 | CASSRSRPGGNYNSPLHF | TGTGCCAGCAGCCGTAGCCGCCCAGGCGGGAACTATAATTCACCCCTCCACTTT
NA | TRBJ2-7 | NA | TRBV19 | CASSIEVEYEQYF | TGTGCCAGTAGTATAGAAGTGGAATACGAGCAGTACTTC
NA | TRBJ2-5 | once | TRBV4-2 | CASSQDRGQTQYF | TGTGCCAGCAGCCAAGACAGGGGTCAGACCCAGTACTTC
TRBD1 | TRBJ1-2 | NA | TRBV28 | CASSSPGGGYTF | TGTGCCAGCAGTTCACCAGGGGGCGGCTACACCTTC
NA | TRBJ2-7 | NA | TRBV29-1 | CSAEQGGEQYF | TGCAGCGCCGAACAGGGAGGCGAGCAGTACTTC
TRBD1 | TRBJ2-3 | NA | TRBV27 | CASGRDRGFPDTQYF | TGTGCCAGCGGCCGGGACAGGGGCTTCCCAGATACGCAGTATTTT
NA | TRBJ1-2 | NA | TRBV2 | CASSTTPPVTF | TGTGCCAGCAGTACCACACCTCCTGTCACCTTC
TRBD1 | TRBJ2-2 | NA | TRBV4-1 | CASRGQGANTGELFF | TGCGCCAGCCGGGGACAGGGGGCGAACACCGGGGAGCTGTTTTTT
TRBD2 | TRBJ2-2 | NA | TRBV4-2 | CASSQLPGLAGLTGELFF | TGTGCCAGCAGCCAGCTCCCGGGACTAGCGGGGCTCACCGGGGAGCTGTTTTTT